The rows below give T cell receptor beta chains drawn from one sample of a study of OX40 agonist ivuxolimab in advanced cancers. This table comes from immunoSEQ multiplex PCR, and its TCRdb copy is limited to in-frame clones, with some not included. The table lists 40,000 to 45,000 clones, around 80% of them singletons, with 10% in the top ten. Sequencing used CD4+ or CD8+ T cells sorted from blood, obtained in a trial of the OX40 agonist ivuxolimab. All receptors come from an adult with an advanced solid tumor such as melanoma, head and neck, liver or kidney cancer. The CDR3 runs from the conserved cysteine through the conserved F or W. A D gene is named only where the DNA matches it firmly. Some rows mark clone size as missing; the rest say once, few, many or name a class of expanded clone.

D: TRBD1
V: TRBV7-2
size: few
J: TRBJ2-1
CDR3: CASSLRQGNEQFF
DNA: TGTGCCAGCAGCTTACGACAGGGCAATGAGCAGTTCTTC

D: -
V: TRBV6-5
size: -
J: TRBJ1-6
CDR3: CASSYAEPPRSPLHF
DNA: TGTGCCAGCAGTTACGCGGAGCCCCCCCGGTCACCCCTCCACTTT

D: -
V: TRBV7-9
size: -
J: TRBJ2-2
CDR3: CASSSQGGTGELFF
DNA: TGTGCCAGCAGCTCACAGGGCGGGACCGGGGAGCTGTTTTTT

D: TRBD1
V: TRBV19
size: once
J: TRBJ1-2
CDR3: CASQPAGQGVNYGYTF
DNA: TGTGCCAGCCAACCGGCGGGACAGGGGGTTAACTATGGCTACACCTTC

D: -
V: TRBV7-2
size: few
J: TRBJ2-5
CDR3: CASSLAGQGLQETQYF
DNA: TGTGCCAGCAGCTTAGCGGGTCAGGGGTTGCAAGAGACCCAGTACTTC

D: TRBD1
V: TRBV11-2
size: once
J: TRBJ1-2
CDR3: CASSSRGAGYGYTF
DNA: TGTGCCAGCAGCTCCAGGGGGGCGGGCTATGGCTACACCTTC

D: -
V: TRBV7-2
size: -
J: TRBJ2-3
CDR3: CASSPRGGAGDTQYF
DNA: TGTGCCAGCAGCCCCCGCGGGGGCGCAGGGGATACGCAGTATTTT

D: TRBD1
V: TRBV29-1
size: -
J: TRBJ1-2
CDR3: CSVEGGAAGGAHYGYTF
DNA: TGCAGCGTTGAAGGGGGGGCTGCAGGGGGCGCACACTATGGCTACACCTTC

D: TRBD1
V: TRBV18
size: -
J: TRBJ1-1
CDR3: CASSLDRGLQNTEAFF
DNA: TGTGCCAGCTCACTGGACAGGGGGCTCCAGAACACTGAAGCTTTCTTT

D: -
V: TRBV29-1
size: -
J: TRBJ2-3
CDR3: CSVDFQSTDTQYF
DNA: TGCAGCGTTGATTTTCAGAGCACAGATACGCAGTATTTT

D: -
V: TRBV18
size: -
J: TRBJ2-1
CDR3: CASSPSHNEQFF
DNA: TGTGCCAGCTCACCCTCCCACAATGAGCAGTTCTTC

D: -
V: TRBV5-1
size: -
J: TRBJ2-5
CDR3: CASSGGTLPKETQYF
DNA: TGCGCCAGCAGCGGAGGGACACTGCCGAAAGAGACCCAGTACTTC

D: -
V: TRBV5-4
size: -
J: TRBJ1-2
CDR3: CASSPGRPSTNYGYTF
DNA: TGTGCCAGCAGCCCGGGACGGCCCTCGACTAACTATGGCTACACCTTC

D: -
V: TRBV6-6
size: -
J: TRBJ1-4
CDR3: CASSYSGSNNEKLFF
DNA: TGTGCCAGCAGTTACTCGGGAAGTAATAATGAAAAACTGTTTTTT

D: TRBD1
V: TRBV28
size: -
J: TRBJ1-4
CDR3: CASRPTGTANEKLFF
DNA: TGTGCCAGCAGACCGACCGGGACAGCTAATGAAAAACTGTTTTTT

D: -
V: TRBV5-1
size: -
J: TRBJ2-3
CDR3: CASSLGAQGTDTQYF
DNA: TGCGCCAGCAGCTTAGGAGCCCAAGGCACAGATACGCAGTATTTT

D: TRBD1
V: TRBV28
size: -
J: TRBJ2-3
CDR3: CASSSIWDRTDTQYF
DNA: TGTGCCAGCAGTTCAATCTGGGACAGGACAGATACGCAGTATTTT

D: TRBD2
V: TRBV4-3
size: -
J: TRBJ2-2
CDR3: CASSQDLAGGSGELFF
DNA: TGCGCCAGCAGCCAAGATCTAGCGGGAGGTTCCGGGGAGCTGTTTTTT

D: -
V: TRBV10-3
size: -
J: TRBJ1-1
CDR3: CAIRDMNTEAFF
DNA: TGTGCCATCAGAGACATGAACACTGAAGCTTTCTTT

D: -
V: TRBV5-1
size: -
J: TRBJ2-5
CDR3: CASSSELGGPETQYF
DNA: TGCGCCAGCAGCTCCGAACTAGGGGGACCGGAGACCCAGTACTTC

D: TRBD2
V: TRBV4-1
size: -
J: TRBJ2-2
CDR3: CASSQDIPGGPGGELFF
DNA: TGCGCCAGCAGCCAAGATATCCCGGGAGGGCCCGGCGGGGAGCTGTTTTTT

D: -
V: TRBV11-1
size: once
J: TRBJ2-3
CDR3: CASSLAGVGTDTQYF
DNA: TGTGCCAGCAGCTTAGCGGGAGTCGGTACAGATACGCAGTATTTT

D: -
V: TRBV6-6
size: -
J: TRBJ2-1
CDR3: CASSQTELSEQFF
DNA: TGTGCCAGCAGCCAGACAGAGCTCAGTGAGCAGTTCTTC

D: -
V: TRBV7-9
size: -
J: TRBJ1-2
CDR3: CASSLGEPNYGYTF
DNA: TGTGCCAGCAGCTTAGGAGAACCGAACTATGGCTACACCTTC

D: -
V: TRBV5-1
size: -
J: TRBJ1-1
CDR3: CASSDTGSSTEAFF
DNA: TGCGCCAGCTCGGACACAGGGTCGAGCACTGAAGCTTTCTTT

D: TRBD2
V: TRBV18
size: -
J: TRBJ2-5
CDR3: CASSPLLAGGRQETQYF
DNA: TGTGCCAGCTCACCACTTCTAGCGGGGGGGCGCCAAGAGACCCAGTACTTC

D: -
V: TRBV5-1
size: -
J: TRBJ2-1
CDR3: CASSPRQPSYNEQFF
DNA: TGCGCCAGCAGCCCCCGACAGCCTTCCTACAATGAGCAGTTCTTC

D: -
V: TRBV11-3
size: -
J: TRBJ2-3
CDR3: CASSPHTGSDTQYF
DNA: TGTGCCAGCAGCCCCCATACAGGGTCAGATACGCAGTATTTT

D: TRBD1
V: TRBV5-1
size: -
J: TRBJ2-7
CDR3: CASSAWDRGSSYEQYF
DNA: TGCGCCAGCAGCGCCTGGGACAGGGGAAGCTCCTACGAGCAGTACTTC

D: -
V: TRBV10-2
size: -
J: TRBJ2-7
CDR3: CATVRQGGNEQYF
DNA: TGCGCCACCGTAAGACAGGGAGGCAACGAGCAGTACTTC

D: TRBD1
V: TRBV6-1
size: -
J: TRBJ2-5
CDR3: CASNRDRVESQYF
DNA: TGTGCCAGCAATAGGGACAGGGTTGAGTCCCAGTACTTC

D: -
V: TRBV9
size: -
J: TRBJ2-6
CDR3: CASSVAPSAQSSGANVLTF
DNA: TGTGCCAGCAGCGTAGCTCCTAGCGCGCAAAGCTCTGGGGCCAACGTCCTGACTTTC

D: -
V: TRBV5-5
size: once
J: TRBJ2-2
CDR3: CASSSTSNTGELFF
DNA: TGTGCCAGCTCATCAACCTCGAACACCGGGGAGCTGTTTTTT

D: TRBD1
V: TRBV28
size: -
J: TRBJ2-5
CDR3: CASSRAGTGEETQYF
DNA: TGTGCCAGCAGCCGCGCAGGGACAGGGGAAGAGACCCAGTACTTC

D: TRBD2
V: TRBV27
size: once
J: TRBJ2-1
CDR3: CASQAAGGTYNEQFF
DNA: TGTGCCAGCCAGGCGGCGGGAGGAACCTACAATGAGCAGTTCTTC

D: TRBD1
V: TRBV28
size: -
J: TRBJ1-6
CDR3: CASSTDRGRYNSPLHF
DNA: TGTGCCAGCAGCACCGACAGGGGGCGGTATAATTCACCCCTCCACTTT

D: -
V: TRBV28
size: -
J: TRBJ2-1
CDR3: CASRDWRGWFF
DNA: TGTGCCAGCAGGGACTGGAGGGGGTGGTTCTTC

D: -
V: TRBV5-6
size: few
J: TRBJ2-7
CDR3: CASSLRQHSYEQYF
DNA: TGTGCCAGCAGCTTGAGACAGCACTCCTACGAGCAGTACTTC

D: -
V: TRBV11-2
size: few
J: TRBJ1-3
CDR3: CASSLDRQRLSGNTIYF
DNA: TGTGCCAGCAGCTTAGACCGACAGAGACTCTCTGGAAACACCATATATTTT

D: -
V: TRBV29-1
size: -
J: TRBJ1-2
CDR3: CSAVQTAYGYTF
DNA: TGCAGCGCCGTGCAGACAGCTTATGGCTACACCTTC

D: -
V: TRBV2
size: -
J: TRBJ1-1
CDR3: CASSQRTVGNTEAFF
DNA: TGTGCCAGCAGTCAAAGGACGGTGGGCAACACTGAAGCTTTCTTT

D: TRBD2
V: TRBV5-1
size: once
J: TRBJ2-2
CDR3: CASSPPGTSGFSGELFF
DNA: TGCGCCAGCAGCCCCCCCGGGACTAGCGGGTTTAGCGGGGAGCTGTTTTTT

D: -
V: TRBV2
size: -
J: TRBJ2-7
CDR3: CATHRGGNEQYF
DNA: TGTGCCACCCACCGGGGCGGGAACGAGCAGTACTTC

D: -
V: TRBV7-9
size: once
J: TRBJ2-3
CDR3: CASSFGEADTQYF
DNA: TGTGCCAGCAGCTTCGGGGAGGCAGATACGCAGTATTTT

D: -
V: TRBV10-3
size: -
J: TRBJ1-2
CDR3: CAISDSEDYGYTF
DNA: TGTGCCATCAGTGATAGTGAGGACTATGGCTACACCTTC

D: -
V: TRBV12-2
size: -
J: TRBJ1-1
CDR3: CASRIGTGERAEAFF
DNA: TGTGCAAGTCGGATAGGAACAGGGGAGCGGGCTGAAGCTTTCTTT

D: -
V: TRBV7-7
size: -
J: TRBJ2-5
CDR3: CASSPSAAETQYF
DNA: TGTGCTAGCAGCCCTAGCGCGGCGGAGACCCAGTACTTC

D: TRBD2
V: TRBV28
size: -
J: TRBJ2-7
CDR3: CASTVGGSSYEQYF
DNA: TGTGCCAGCACCGTGGGCGGGAGCTCCTACGAGCAGTACTTC

D: -
V: TRBV30
size: -
J: TRBJ1-1
CDR3: CAWRGGQGKLNTEAFF
DNA: TGTGCCTGGAGAGGGGGGCAGGGGAAGTTGAACACTGAAGCTTTCTTT